One sample yielded the 23 T cell receptor beta chains listed below, sequenced in a study of control samples from healthy donors and cancer patients. Profiled with immunoSEQ multiplex PCR; TCRdb holds only in-frame clones, not every one. The table shows fewer than 200,000 clones, with just over 90% occurring only once. Sequenced input: blood. The receptors stem from a woman in her fifties or sixties in good health.

V gene TRBV6-5 combines with J gene TRBJ2-5; possibly TRBD2 for D (5 bases). The CDR3 consists of 16 residues. Germline lookup yields CDR1 MNHEY and CDR2 SVGAGI. V gave up 4 bases and J gave up 4 bases, with 19 bases separating them. Written as DNA, the CDR3 is TGTGCCAGCAGTTCCTCTTGGACTTCCCAAGGAGAGACCCAGTACTTC. This gives the protein CASSSSWTSQGETQYF.

This sequence joins TRBV27 and TRBJ1-2; D is unresolved. Germline assignment: CDR1 MNHEY and CDR2 SMNVEV (reference sequence). V was trimmed by 7 bases and J by 4 bases, leaving 13 bases between them. The CDR3 has 13 residues. The CDR3 sequence: CASTTTGIYGYTF. CDR3 nucleotide sequence: TGTGCCAGCACCACGACGGGAATCTATGGCTACACCTTC.

The genes are TRBV5-5 and TRBJ2-1; D is tentatively TRBD1 or TRBD2 (6 bases each). CDR3 length equals 15 residues. Germline CDR1 and CDR2: SGHKS and YYEKEE (reference sequence). The germline V and J ends were trimmed by 5 bases and 6 bases, with 18 bases remaining between them. CDR3 sequence (DNA): TGTGCCAGCAGTCCAAGACTCAGGGGAGGCAATGAGCAGTTCTTC. Translating gives CASSPRLRGGNEQFF. The complete variable domain, with remaining parts taken from reference TRBV5-5 and TRBJ2-1, reads DAGVTQSPTHLIKTRGQQVTLRCSPISGHKSVSWYQQVLGQGPQFIFQYYEKEERGRGNFPDRFSARQFPNYSSELNVNALLLGDSALYLCASSPRLRGGNEQFFGPGTRLTVL.

The CDR3: CASSLWEGYSGELFF. In DNA, the CDR3 is TGCGCCAGCAGCCTCTGGGAGGGCTATTCCGGGGAGCTGTTTTTT. V is TRBV4-1 and J is TRBJ2-2; 7 nucleotides align to TRBD2. V dropped 4 bases and J dropped 6; count of bases not matched to a gene: 8. The CDR3 loop spans 15 amino acids. Looked up from germline, CDR1 is MGHRA and CDR2 is YSYEKL.

The chain carries TRBV6-5 and TRBJ1-2; 7 bases fit TRBD1. Germline CDR1 is MNHEY and CDR2 is SVGAGI. This CDR3 spans 12 amino acids. CDR3 sequence: CAAMGTAYGYTF. CDR3 bases: TGTGCTGCAATGGGGACAGCCTATGGCTACACCTTC.

The V and J genes are TRBV11-2 and TRBJ1-6; D gene uncertain. CDR3 length: 13 residues. V was clipped by 4 bases and J by 13 bases, with 14 bases between them. The V gene's germline CDR1 is SGHAT and CDR2 FQNNGV. CDR3 nucleotide sequence: TGTGCCAGCAGCTCTTCGAGGCAGTTGCCCCTCCACTTT. Amino acid sequence: CASSSSRQLPLHF.

This clone was recorded once. This chain uses TRBV7-2 with TRBJ2-7; D may be TRBD2 (6 bases). The CDR3 has 12 residues. V shed 3 bases and J shed 7 bases, with 10 bases lying between them. Germline V gives CDR1 SGHTA, CDR2 FQGNSA. The CDR3 bases are TGTGCCAGCAGCTTCGCAGGGAGGGAGCAGTACTTC. Its protein product is CASSFAGREQYF.

V and J are TRBV19 and TRBJ2-1; D assignment may be TRBD1 or TRBD2 (6 bases each). The CDR3 has 15 amino acids. Germline CDR1 LNHDA, CDR2 SQIVND (reference sequence). V shed 7 bases and J shed 1 base, with 14 bases lying between them. CDR3 sequence: CASTKRGASYNEQFF. CDR3 nucleotide sequence: TGTGCCAGTACTAAAAGGGGGGCTTCCTACAATGAGCAGTTCTTC.

The CDR3 bases are TGTGCCAGCAGCACAGCGGCGGGTCTGGGCACAGATACGCAGTATTTT. Translated: CASSTAAGLGTDTQYF. This chain connects TRBV7-3 to TRBJ2-3, with a weak D call TRBD2 (5 bases). The CDR3 runs to 16 residues. Germline assignment: CDR1 SGHTA and CDR2 FQGTGA. Trimming removed 5 bases at V and 1 base at J, with 16 bases between.

The CDR3 sequence: CASSARPMNTEAFF. In nucleotides, the CDR3 is TGTGCCAGCAGTGCCAGGCCGATGAACACTGAAGCTTTCTTT. The chain joins TRBV2 to TRBJ1-1; no firm D call. The V end lost 4 bases, the J end lost 0 bases, and 9 bases lay between the germline ends. The CDR3 contains 14 residues. Per germline, CDR1 SNHLY and CDR2 FYNNEI.

The J gene is TRBJ1-3, the V gene TRBV10-3, with D unclear. The germline CDR1 and CDR2 sequences are ENHRY and SYGVKD. CDR3 length: 14 amino acids. V was pared by 4 bases and J by 0 bases, with 7 bases between. For the CDR3, the DNA is TGTGCCATCAGTGGTACTCTCTCTGGAAACACCATATATTTT. Its protein product is CAISGTLSGNTIYF.

V gene TRBV9 combines with J gene TRBJ1-2; D is undetermined. The V gene lost 0 bases and the J gene lost 5 bases, with 14 bases spanning the gap. The CDR3 length is 15 residues. Germline loops: CDR1 SGDLS, CDR2 YYNGEE. CDR3 residues: CASSVGIGLPYGYTF. Written as DNA, the CDR3 is TGTGCCAGCAGCGTAGGCATAGGGCTCCCATATGGCTACACCTTC.

J is TRBJ1-5 and V is TRBV2, with unresolved D. V gave up 6 bases and J gave up 3 bases, with 9 bases separating them. The CDR3 totals 13 residues. Germline CDR1 SNHLY, CDR2 FYNNEI. CDR3 DNA sequence: TGTGCCAGCAGGCGGAGTCCCAATCAGCCCCAGCATTTT. This sequence encodes CASRRSPNQPQHF.

This chain uses TRBV4-1 with TRBJ2-1; D may be TRBD2 (5 bases). The ends were cut back, 1 base at V and 9 bases at J, with 10 bases in the middle. Germline-derived CDR1 and CDR2 are MGHRA and YSYEKL. The CDR3 extends over 13 amino acids. The CDR3 coding sequence is TGCGCCAGCAGCCAAGTATTTGAGGGTGAGCAGTTCTTC. Protein sequence: CASSQVFEGEQFF.

The chain is built from TRBV4-3 and TRBJ1-1; weak D call: TRBD1 (6 bases). Deletions cut 4 bases from V and 3 bases from J, with 15 bases between. Germline V gene lookup returns CDR1 LGHNA and CDR2 YSLEER. The CDR3 has 15 residues. The CDR3 coding sequence is TGCGCCAGCAGCCGGGGGGCCGGATGGGACACTGAAGCTTTCTTT. Translation: CASSRGAGWDTEAFF.

In DNA form, the CDR3 reads TGTGCCAGCAGCTTAGCCGCCATCAATGAGCAGTTCTTC. Its protein product is CASSLAAINEQFF. J is TRBJ2-1 and V is TRBV7-2, with D uncertain. Germline-derived CDR1 and CDR2 are SGHTA and FQGNSA. The CDR3 is made up of 13 amino acids. The V end was cut by 0 bases, the J end by 6 bases, with 6 bases between.

The chain is built from TRBV30 and TRBJ2-1; D gene ambiguous. V was shortened by 4 bases and J by 9 bases, with 10 bases between the two germline ends. There are 11 residues in the CDR3. CDR1 and CDR2 (germline): GTSNPN, SVGIG (reference sequence). In nucleotides, the CDR3 is TGTGCCTGGAAGATCTTGGGTGAGCAGTTCTTC. It is translated as CAWKILGEQFF.

The V gene is TRBV4-1, the J gene TRBJ2-7; D remains ambiguous. CDR3 length: 14 amino acids. The germline gives CDR1 MGHRA, CDR2 YSYEKL. Trimming took off 0 bases at V and 6 bases at J, with 12 bases between the two ends. The CDR3 DNA reads as TGCGCCAGCAGCCAAGATGGAGCTCAAGGCGAGCAGTACTTC. This translates into CASSQDGAQGEQYF.

The gene calls are TRBV18 and TRBJ1-1; D possibly corresponds to TRBD1 (6 bases). Germline CDR1 is KGHSH and CDR2 is LQKENI. V lost 2 bases to trimming and J lost 1 base, with 14 bases between them. This CDR3 comprises 16 residues. The CDR3 DNA follows: TGTGCCAGCTCACCAATTGCGGCAGGGGAGAACACTGAAGCTTTCTTT. This encodes CASSPIAAGENTEAFF.

The rearrangement joins TRBV7-3 to TRBJ2-3, with D perhaps matching TRBD2 (6 bases). The V end was cut by 5 bases, the J end by 2 bases, with 23 bases between. Germline V lookup: CDR1 SGHTA, CDR2 FQGTGA. This CDR3 is built from 18 residues. The CDR3 DNA reads as TGTGCCAGCAGCCCGCCGGGCGGGGTGCTGGGGCTCACAGATACGCAGTATTTT. Encoded protein: CASSPPGGVLGLTDTQYF.

The chain carries TRBV7-2 and TRBJ2-7; 9 bases are a match to TRBD1. Trimming at V came to 4 bases and at J to 2 bases, leaving 6 bases not matched to a gene. Germline V gene data show CDR1 as SGHTA and CDR2 as FQGNSA. This CDR3 comprises 15 residues. The CDR3 bases are TGTGCCAGCAGCTGGGAGGGGACAGGGACCTACGAGCAGTACTTC. This translates into CASSWEGTGTYEQYF.

This chain links TRBV6-5 with TRBJ1-5; the match to TRBD1 covers 11 bases. V lost 8 bases and J lost 6; bases outside the gene matches: 9. This CDR3 has 15 amino acids. Looked up from germline, CDR1 is MNHEY and CDR2 is SVGAGI. The CDR3 sequence is CASDVWGQGGQPQHF. CDR3 DNA sequence: TGTGCCAGCGATGTATGGGGACAGGGGGGTCAGCCCCAGCATTTT.

The chain joins TRBV9 to TRBJ2-5; 9 bases match TRBD2. The CDR3 loop spans 15 amino acids. V lost 3 bases, J lost 4 bases, and 7 bases stayed unmatched. Germline assignment: CDR1 SGDLS and CDR2 YYNGEE. The CDR3 reads CASSGNSGGLETQYF. The DNA of the CDR3 is TGTGCCAGCAGCGGAAATAGCGGGGGCTTAGAGACCCAGTACTTC. The full variable domain, its missing parts supplied by reference TRBV9 and TRBJ2-5, is DSGVTQTPKHLITATGQRVTLRCSPRSGDLSVYWYQQSLDQGLQFLIQYYNGEERAKGNILERFSAQQFPDLHSELNLSSLELGDSALYFCASSGNSGGLETQYFGPGTRLLVL.